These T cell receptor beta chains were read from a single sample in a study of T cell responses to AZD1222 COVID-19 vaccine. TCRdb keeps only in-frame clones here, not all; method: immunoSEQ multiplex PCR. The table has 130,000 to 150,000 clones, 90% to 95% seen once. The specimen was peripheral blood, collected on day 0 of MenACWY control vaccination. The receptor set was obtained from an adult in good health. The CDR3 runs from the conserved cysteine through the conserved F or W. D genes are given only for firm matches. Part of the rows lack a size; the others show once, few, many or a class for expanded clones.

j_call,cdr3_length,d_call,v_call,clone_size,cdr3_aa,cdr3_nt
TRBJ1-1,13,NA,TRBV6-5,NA,CASSYSVNTEAFF,TGTGCCAGCAGTTATTCTGTGAACACTGAAGCTTTCTTT
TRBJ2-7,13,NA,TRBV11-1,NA,CASSFGSSYEQYF,TGTGCCAGCAGCTTTGGCAGCTCCTACGAGCAGTACTTC
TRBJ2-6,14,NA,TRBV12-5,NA,CASGQGSGANVLTF,TGTGCTAGTGGTCAGGGGAGCGGGGCCAACGTCCTGACTTTC
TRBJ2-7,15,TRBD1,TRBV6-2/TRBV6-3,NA,CASSYSDRGGYEQYF,TGTGCCAGCAGTTACTCAGACAGGGGCGGCTACGAGCAGTACTTC
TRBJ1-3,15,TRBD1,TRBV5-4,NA,CASSFGDRVTNTIYF,TGTGCCAGCAGCTTCGGGGACAGGGTGACAAACACCATATATTTT
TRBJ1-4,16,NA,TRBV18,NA,CASSPLQGTTNEKLFF,TGTGCCAGCTCACCACTCCAGGGGACAACTAATGAAAAACTGTTTTTT
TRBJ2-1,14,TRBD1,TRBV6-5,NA,CASSGTGAYNEQFF,TGTGCCAGCAGCGGGACAGGAGCTTACAATGAGCAGTTCTTC
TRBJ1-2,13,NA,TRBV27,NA,CASSWGKGYGYTF,TGTGCCAGCAGTTGGGGGAAGGGTTATGGCTACACCTTC
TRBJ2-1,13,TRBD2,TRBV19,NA,CASRMRELNEQFF,TGTGCCAGTAGGATGCGGGAGCTCAATGAGCAGTTCTTC
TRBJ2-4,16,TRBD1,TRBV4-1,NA,CASSQSTGGREDIQYF,TGCGCCAGCAGCCAGTCGACAGGGGGCAGGGAAGACATTCAGTACTTC
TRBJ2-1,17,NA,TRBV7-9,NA,CASSLGSTRVTYNEQFF,TGTGCCAGCAGCTTAGGTAGCACCCGAGTCACCTACAATGAGCAGTTCTTC
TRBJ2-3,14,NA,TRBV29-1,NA,CSVEFTTSTDTQYF,TGCAGCGTTGAGTTCACAACTAGCACAGATACGCAGTATTTT
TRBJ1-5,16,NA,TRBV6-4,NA,CASSLTPGTGNQPQHF,TGTGCCAGCAGTCTCACCCCCGGGACCGGCAATCAGCCCCAGCATTTT
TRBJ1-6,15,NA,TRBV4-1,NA,CASSQGVGFNSPLHF,TGCGCCAGCAGCCAAGGCGTGGGTTTCAATTCACCCCTCCACTTT
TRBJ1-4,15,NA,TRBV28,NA,CASSTTYGPNEKLFF,TGTGCCAGCAGTACCACATACGGGCCGAATGAAAAACTGTTTTTT
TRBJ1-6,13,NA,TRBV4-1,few,CASSQREGTPLHF,TGCGCCAGCAGCCAAAGGGAGGGGACACCCCTCCACTTT
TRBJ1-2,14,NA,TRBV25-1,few,CASSAEGRSYGYTF,TGTGCCAGCAGTGCGGAGGGGAGAAGTTATGGCTACACCTTC
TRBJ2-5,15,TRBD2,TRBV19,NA,CASTTSGGPQETQYF,TGTGCCAGTACTACTAGCGGGGGGCCACAAGAGACCCAGTACTTC
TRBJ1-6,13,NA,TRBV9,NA,CASSAGFRSPLHF,TGTGCCAGCAGCGCCGGCTTTCGGTCACCCCTCCACTTT
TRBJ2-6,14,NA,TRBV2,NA,CASSSSPGANVLTF,TGTGCCAGCAGTTCTAGCCCTGGGGCCAACGTCCTGACTTTC
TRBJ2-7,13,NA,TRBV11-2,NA,CASSLASSPEQYF,TGTGCCAGCAGCTTAGCATCGTCTCCCGAGCAGTACTTC
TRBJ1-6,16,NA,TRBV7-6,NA,CASSLSGVSRNSPLHF,TGTGCCAGCAGCTTATCTGGGGTCAGTCGGAATTCACCCCTCCACTTT
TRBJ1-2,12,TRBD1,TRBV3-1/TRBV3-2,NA,CASSRQGRGYTF,TGTGCCAGCAGCCGACAGGGACGCGGCTACACCTTC
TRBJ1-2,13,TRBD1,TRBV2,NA,CASRGQGGWGYTF,TGTGCCAGCAGGGGACAGGGGGGATGGGGCTACACCTTC
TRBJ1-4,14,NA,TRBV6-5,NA,CASKEGRVREKLFF,TGTGCCAGCAAAGAAGGGAGGGTCAGAGAAAAACTGTTTTTT
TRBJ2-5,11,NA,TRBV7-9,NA,CASSPAETQYF,TGTGCCAGCAGCCCAGCGGAGACCCAGTACTTC
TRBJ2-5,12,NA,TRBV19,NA,CASSHDLETQYF,TGTGCCAGTAGTCATGATCTCGAGACCCAGTACTTC
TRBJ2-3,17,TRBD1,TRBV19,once,CASSIEMTGPSTDTQYF,TGTGCCAGTAGTATAGAGATGACAGGGCCGAGCACAGATACGCAGTATTTT
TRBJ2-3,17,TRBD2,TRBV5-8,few,CASSLARLAGATDTQYF,TGTGCCAGCAGCTTGGCCAGACTAGCGGGAGCCACAGATACGCAGTATTTT
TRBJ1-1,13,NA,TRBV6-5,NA,CASIGLLNTEAFF,TGTGCCAGCATCGGACTGTTGAACACTGAAGCTTTCTTT
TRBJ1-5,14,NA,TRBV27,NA,CASTSGWGNQPQHF,TGTGCCAGCACCTCGGGCTGGGGCAATCAGCCCCAGCATTTT
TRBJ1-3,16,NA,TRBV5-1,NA,CASSLESMGSGNTIYF,TGCGCCAGCAGCTTGGAAAGTATGGGTTCCGGAAACACCATATATTTT
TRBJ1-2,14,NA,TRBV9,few,CASSSGQLNYGYTF,TGTGCCAGCAGCTCTGGACAACTTAACTATGGCTACACCTTC
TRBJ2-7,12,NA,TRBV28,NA,CASSSRDHEQYF,TGTGCCAGCAGCTCCCGGGATCACGAGCAGTACTTC
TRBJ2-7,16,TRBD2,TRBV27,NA,CASSPGTSGGVGEQYF,TGTGCCAGCAGTCCTGGGACTAGCGGGGGGGTTGGCGAGCAGTACTTC
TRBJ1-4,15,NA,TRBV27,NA,CASSPWEKTNEKLFF,TGTGCCAGCAGCCCCTGGGAAAAAACTAATGAAAAACTGTTTTTT
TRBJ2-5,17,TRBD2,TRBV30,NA,CAWSRTSGRAWQETQYF,TGTGCCTGGAGTCGGACTAGCGGGAGGGCCTGGCAAGAGACCCAGTACTTC
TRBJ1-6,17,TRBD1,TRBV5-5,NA,CASSLSHPGQGGSPLHF,TGTGCCAGCAGCCTCTCCCACCCGGGACAGGGAGGTTCACCCCTCCACTTT
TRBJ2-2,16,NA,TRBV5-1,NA,CASSHKKWGNTGELFF,TGCGCCAGCAGCCACAAAAAATGGGGAAACACCGGGGAGCTGTTTTTT
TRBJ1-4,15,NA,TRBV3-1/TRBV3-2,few,CASSHWGNSNEKLFF,TGTGCCAGCAGCCACTGGGGCAACAGTAATGAAAAACTGTTTTTT
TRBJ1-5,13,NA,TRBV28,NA,CASSPVGVQPQHF,TGTGCCAGCAGCCCTGTTGGGGTTCAGCCCCAGCATTTT
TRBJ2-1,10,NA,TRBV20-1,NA,CSALYNEQFF,TGCAGTGCTCTCTACAATGAGCAGTTCTTC
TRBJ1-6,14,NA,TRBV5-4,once,CASSQDSYNSPLHF,TGTGCCAGCAGCCAGGACAGCTATAATTCACCCCTCCACTTT
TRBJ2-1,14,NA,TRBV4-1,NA,CASSQGGGKGAQFF,TGCGCCAGCAGCCAGGGGGGAGGAAAAGGCGCGCAGTTCTTC
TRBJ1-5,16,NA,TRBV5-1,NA,CASSLGFPNTNQPQHF,TGCGCCAGCAGCTTGGGGTTTCCAAATACAAATCAGCCCCAGCATTTT
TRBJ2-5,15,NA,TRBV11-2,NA,CASSWSNWQQETQYF,TGTGCCAGCAGCTGGTCGAATTGGCAGCAAGAGACCCAGTACTTC
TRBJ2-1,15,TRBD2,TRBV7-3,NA,CASSFGLAGVNEQFF,TGTGCCAGCAGCTTCGGACTAGCGGGAGTCAATGAGCAGTTCTTC
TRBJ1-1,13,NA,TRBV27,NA,CASSPPPYTEAFF,TGTGCCAGCAGTCCCCCACCCTATACTGAAGCTTTCTTT
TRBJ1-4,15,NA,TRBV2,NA,CASSEFRTEVEKLFF,TGTGCCAGCAGTGAATTCCGGACAGAAGTTGAAAAACTGTTTTTT
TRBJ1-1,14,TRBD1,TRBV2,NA,CASTGAGGGTEAFF,TGTGCCAGCACGGGGGCAGGGGGCGGCACTGAAGCTTTCTTT
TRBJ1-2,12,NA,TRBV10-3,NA,CAIGGGNYGYTF,TGTGCCATCGGCGGGGGCAACTATGGCTACACCTTC
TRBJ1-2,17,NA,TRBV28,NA,CASSFSFGGRMGYGYTF,TGTGCCAGCAGTTTTTCCTTTGGGGGGCGGATGGGCTATGGCTACACCTTC
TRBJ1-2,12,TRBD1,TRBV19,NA,CASRQGQGGYTF,TGTGCCAGTAGACAGGGGCAAGGTGGCTACACCTTC
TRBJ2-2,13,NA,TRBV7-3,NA,CASSLTEGGELFF,TGTGCCAGCAGCTTAACTGAGGGCGGGGAGCTGTTTTTT
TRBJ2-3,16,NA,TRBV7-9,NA,CASSPKGGASTDTQYF,TGTGCCAGCAGCCCGAAGGGGGGGGCTAGCACAGATACGCAGTATTTT
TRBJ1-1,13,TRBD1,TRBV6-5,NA,CASTGDSWVEAFF,TGTGCCAGCACTGGGGACAGCTGGGTGGAAGCTTTCTTT
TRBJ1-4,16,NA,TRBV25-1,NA,CASSEGGLAANEKLFF,TGTGCCAGCAGTGAGGGGGGATTAGCGGCGAATGAAAAACTGTTTTTT
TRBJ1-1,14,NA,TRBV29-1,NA,CSVEGRITNTEAFF,TGCAGCGTGGAAGGGAGGATAACTAACACTGAAGCTTTCTTT
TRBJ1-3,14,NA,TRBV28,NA,CASSPPVRGNTIYF,TGTGCCAGCAGTCCACCCGTGCGAGGAAACACCATATATTTT